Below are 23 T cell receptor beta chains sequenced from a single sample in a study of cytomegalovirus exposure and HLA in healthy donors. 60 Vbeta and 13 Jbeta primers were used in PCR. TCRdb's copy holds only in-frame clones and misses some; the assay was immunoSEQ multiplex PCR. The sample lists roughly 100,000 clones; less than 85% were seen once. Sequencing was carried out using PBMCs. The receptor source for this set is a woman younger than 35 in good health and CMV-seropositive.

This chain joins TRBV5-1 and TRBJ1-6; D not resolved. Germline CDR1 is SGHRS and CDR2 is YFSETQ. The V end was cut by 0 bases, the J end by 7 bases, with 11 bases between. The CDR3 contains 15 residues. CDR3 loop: CASSLVASPNSPLHF. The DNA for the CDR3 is TGCGCCAGCAGCTTGGTGGCCAGTCCGAATTCACCCCTCCACTTT.

This CDR3 is CASSFVAGNQPQHF. CDR3 nucleotide sequence: TGTGCCAGCAGTTTTGTGGCGGGCAATCAGCCCCAGCATTTT. The rearrangement uses TRBV28 and TRBJ1-5; D not certain. Germline values: CDR1 MDHEN, CDR2 SYDVKM. The ends were cut back, 3 bases at V and 2 bases at J, with 8 bases in the middle. CDR3 length: 14 amino acids.

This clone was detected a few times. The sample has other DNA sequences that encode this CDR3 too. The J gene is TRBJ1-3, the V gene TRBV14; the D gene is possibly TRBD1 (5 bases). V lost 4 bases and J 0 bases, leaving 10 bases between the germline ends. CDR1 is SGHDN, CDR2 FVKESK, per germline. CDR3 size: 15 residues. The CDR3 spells CASSPQGSSGNTIYF. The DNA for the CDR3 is TGTGCCAGCAGCCCTCAGGGAAGCTCTGGAAACACCATATATTTT. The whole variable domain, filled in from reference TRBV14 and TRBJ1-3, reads EAGVTQFPSHSVIEKGQTVTLRCDPISGHDNLYWYRRVMGKEIKFLLHFVKESKQDESGMPNNRFLAERTGGTYSTLKVQPAELEDSGVYFCASSPQGSSGNTIYFGEGSWLTVV.

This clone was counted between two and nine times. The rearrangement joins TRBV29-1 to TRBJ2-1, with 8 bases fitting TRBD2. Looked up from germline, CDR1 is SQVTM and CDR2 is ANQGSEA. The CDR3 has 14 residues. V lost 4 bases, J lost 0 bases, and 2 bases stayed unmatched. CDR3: CSVVAGGSYNEQFF. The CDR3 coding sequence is TGCAGCGTTGTTGCGGGAGGCTCCTACAATGAGCAGTTCTTC.

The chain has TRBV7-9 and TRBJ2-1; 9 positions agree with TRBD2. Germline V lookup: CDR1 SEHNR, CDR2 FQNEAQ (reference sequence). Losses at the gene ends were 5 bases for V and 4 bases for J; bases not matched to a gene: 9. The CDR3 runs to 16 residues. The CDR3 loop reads CASSPRASGTYNEQFF. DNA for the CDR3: TGTGCCAGCAGCCCCCGGGCTAGCGGGACATACAATGAGCAGTTCTTC.

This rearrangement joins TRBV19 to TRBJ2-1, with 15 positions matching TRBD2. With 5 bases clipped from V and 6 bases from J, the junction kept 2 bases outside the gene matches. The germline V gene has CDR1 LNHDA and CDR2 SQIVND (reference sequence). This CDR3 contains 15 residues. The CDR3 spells CASSPGLAGGNEQFF. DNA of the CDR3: TGTGCCAGTAGTCCGGGACTAGCGGGAGGCAATGAGCAGTTCTTC.

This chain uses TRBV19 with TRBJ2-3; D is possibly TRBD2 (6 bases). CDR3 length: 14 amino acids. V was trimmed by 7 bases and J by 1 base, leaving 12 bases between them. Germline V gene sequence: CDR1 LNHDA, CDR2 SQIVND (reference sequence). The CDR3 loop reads CASNPGLGTDTQYF. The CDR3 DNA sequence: TGTGCCAGTAACCCGGGACTTGGCACAGATACGCAGTATTTT. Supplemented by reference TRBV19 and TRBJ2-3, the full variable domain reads DGGITQSPKYLFRKEGQNVTLSCEQNLNHDAMYWYRQDPGQGLRLIYYSQIVNDFQKGDIAEGYSVSREKKESFPLTVTSAQKNPTAFYLCASNPGLGTDTQYFGPGTRLTVL.

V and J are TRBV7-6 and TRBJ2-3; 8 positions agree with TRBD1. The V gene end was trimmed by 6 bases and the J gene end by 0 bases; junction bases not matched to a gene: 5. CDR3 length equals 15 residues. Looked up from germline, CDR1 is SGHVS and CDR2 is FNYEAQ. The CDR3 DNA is TGTGCCAGCAGTGGCAGGGGGCTTAGCACAGATACGCAGTATTTT. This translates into CASSGRGLSTDTQYF.

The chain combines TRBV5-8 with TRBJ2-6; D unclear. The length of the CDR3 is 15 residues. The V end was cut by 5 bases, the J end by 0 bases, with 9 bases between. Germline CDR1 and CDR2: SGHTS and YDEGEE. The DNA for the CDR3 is TGTGCCAGCAGGTTCGGTCCCTCTGGGGCCAACGTCCTGACTTTC. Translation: CASRFGPSGANVLTF.

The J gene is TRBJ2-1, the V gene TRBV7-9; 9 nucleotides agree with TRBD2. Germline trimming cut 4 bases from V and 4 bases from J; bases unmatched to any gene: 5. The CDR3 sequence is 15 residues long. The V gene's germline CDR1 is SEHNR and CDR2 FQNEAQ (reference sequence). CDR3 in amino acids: CASSSRTSEYNEQFF. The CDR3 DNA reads TGTGCCAGCAGCTCGAGGACTAGCGAGTACAATGAGCAGTTCTTC. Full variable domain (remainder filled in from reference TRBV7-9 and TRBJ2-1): DTGVSQNPRHKITKRGQNVTFRCDPISEHNRLYWYRQTLGQGPEFLTYFQNEAQLEKSRLLSDRFSAERPKGSFSTLEIQRTEQGDSAMYLCASSSRTSEYNEQFFGPGTRLTVL.

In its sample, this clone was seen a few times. In nucleotides, the CDR3 is TGCGCCAGCAGCTTGGTGGGACAGGGGGCATATGAGCAGTTCTTC. It encodes CASSLVGQGAYEQFF. This sequence joins TRBV5-1 and TRBJ2-1, with 12 bases matching TRBD1. This CDR3 contains 15 residues. Trimming removed 0 bases from V and 8 bases from J; junction bases left unmatched: 3. Per the germline V gene, CDR1 is SGHRS and CDR2 is YFSETQ.

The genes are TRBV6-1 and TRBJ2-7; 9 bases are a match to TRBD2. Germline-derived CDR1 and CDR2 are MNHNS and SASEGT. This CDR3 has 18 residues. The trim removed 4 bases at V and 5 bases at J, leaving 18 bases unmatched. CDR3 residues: CASSVPRGGLAGRHEQYF. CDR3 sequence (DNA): TGTGCCAGCAGTGTCCCACGGGGGGGGCTAGCGGGAAGGCACGAGCAGTACTTC.

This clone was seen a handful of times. The CDR3 DNA reads as TGTGCCTGGAGTGTGGATGTGGCGAGGCACCAAGAGACCCAGTACTTC. Translating gives CAWSVDVARHQETQYF. This chain joins TRBV30 and TRBJ2-5; D gene ambiguous. The CDR3 consists of 16 residues. V was trimmed by 0 bases and J by 0 bases, leaving 14 bases between them. Germline lookup yields CDR1 GTSNPN and CDR2 SVGIG (reference sequence).

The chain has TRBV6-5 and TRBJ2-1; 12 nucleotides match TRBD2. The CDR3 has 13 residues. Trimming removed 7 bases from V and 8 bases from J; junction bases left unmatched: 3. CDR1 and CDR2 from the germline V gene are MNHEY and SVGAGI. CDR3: CASTGLAGHEQFF. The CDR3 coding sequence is TGTGCCAGCACAGGACTAGCGGGACATGAGCAGTTCTTC.

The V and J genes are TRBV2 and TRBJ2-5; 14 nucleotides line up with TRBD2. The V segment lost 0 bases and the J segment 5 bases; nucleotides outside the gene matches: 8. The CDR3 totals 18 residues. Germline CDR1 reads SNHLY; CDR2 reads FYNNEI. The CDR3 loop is CASSEAYETSGRVETQYF. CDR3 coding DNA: TGTGCCAGCAGTGAAGCGTATGAGACTAGCGGGAGGGTGGAGACCCAGTACTTC.

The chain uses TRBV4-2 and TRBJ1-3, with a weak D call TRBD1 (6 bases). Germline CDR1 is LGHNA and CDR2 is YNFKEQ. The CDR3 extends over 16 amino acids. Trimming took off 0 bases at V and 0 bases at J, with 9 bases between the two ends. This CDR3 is CASSQEQGNSGNTIYF. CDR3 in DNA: TGTGCCAGCAGCCAAGAACAGGGAAACTCTGGAAACACCATATATTTT.

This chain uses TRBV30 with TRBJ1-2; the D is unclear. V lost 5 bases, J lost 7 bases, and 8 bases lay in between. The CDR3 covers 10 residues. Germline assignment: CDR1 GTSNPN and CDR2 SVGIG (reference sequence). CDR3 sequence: CAWGLAGYTF. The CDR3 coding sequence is TGTGCCTGGGGACTTGCTGGCTACACCTTC.

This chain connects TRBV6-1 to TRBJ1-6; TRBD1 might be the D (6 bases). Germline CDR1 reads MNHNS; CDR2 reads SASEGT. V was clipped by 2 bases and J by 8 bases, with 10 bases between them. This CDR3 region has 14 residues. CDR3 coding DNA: TGTGCCAGCAGTGAACAGGGGACGGATTCACCCCTCCACTTT. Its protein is CASSEQGTDSPLHF.

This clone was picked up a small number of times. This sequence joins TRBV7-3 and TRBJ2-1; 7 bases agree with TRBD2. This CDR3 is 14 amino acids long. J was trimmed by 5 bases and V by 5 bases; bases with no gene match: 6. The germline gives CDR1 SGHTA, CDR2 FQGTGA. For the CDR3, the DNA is TGTGCCAGCAGCCAGAGCGGGATCCACAATGAGCAGTTCTTC. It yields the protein CASSQSGIHNEQFF.

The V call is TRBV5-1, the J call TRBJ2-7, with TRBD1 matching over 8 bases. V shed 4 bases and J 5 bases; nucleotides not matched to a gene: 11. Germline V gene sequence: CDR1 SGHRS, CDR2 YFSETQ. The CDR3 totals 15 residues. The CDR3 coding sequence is TGCGCCAGCAGCGACCAGGGGGCGAGGGGTAACGAGCAGTACTTC. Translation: CASSDQGARGNEQYF.

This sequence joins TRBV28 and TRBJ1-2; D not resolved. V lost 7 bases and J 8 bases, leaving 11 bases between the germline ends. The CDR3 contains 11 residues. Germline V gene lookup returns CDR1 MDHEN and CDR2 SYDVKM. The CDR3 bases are TGTGCCAGCACCGCACCGGGAGGCTACACCTTC. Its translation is CASTAPGGYTF.

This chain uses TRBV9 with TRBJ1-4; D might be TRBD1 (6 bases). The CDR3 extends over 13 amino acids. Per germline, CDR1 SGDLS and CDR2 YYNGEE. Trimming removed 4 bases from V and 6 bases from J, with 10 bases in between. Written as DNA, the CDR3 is TGTGCCAGCAGCCCAGGGGTTCATGAAAAACTGTTTTTT. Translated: CASSPGVHEKLFF.

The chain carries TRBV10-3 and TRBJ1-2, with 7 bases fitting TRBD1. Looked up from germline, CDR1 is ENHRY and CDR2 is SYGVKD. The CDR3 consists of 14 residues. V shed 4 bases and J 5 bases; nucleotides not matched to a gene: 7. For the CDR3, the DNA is TGTGCCATCAGTGGGGACAGTGGGCTATATGGCTACACCTTC. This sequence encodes CAISGDSGLYGYTF.